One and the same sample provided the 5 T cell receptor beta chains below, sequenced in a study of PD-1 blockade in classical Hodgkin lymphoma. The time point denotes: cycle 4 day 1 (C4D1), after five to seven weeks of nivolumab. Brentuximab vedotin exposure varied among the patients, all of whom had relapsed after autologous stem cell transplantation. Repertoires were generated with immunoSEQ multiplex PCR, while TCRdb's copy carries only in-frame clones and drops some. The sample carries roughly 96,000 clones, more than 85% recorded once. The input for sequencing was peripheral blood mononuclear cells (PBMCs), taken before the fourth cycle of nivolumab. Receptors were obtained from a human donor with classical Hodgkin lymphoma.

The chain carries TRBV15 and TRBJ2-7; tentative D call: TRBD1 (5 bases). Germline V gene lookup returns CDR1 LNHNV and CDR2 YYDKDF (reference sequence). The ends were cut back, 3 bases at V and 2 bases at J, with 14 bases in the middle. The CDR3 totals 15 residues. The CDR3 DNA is TGTGCCACCAGCAGTCTGCGGACAAGAGCCTACGAGCAGTACTTC. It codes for CATSSLRTRAYEQYF.

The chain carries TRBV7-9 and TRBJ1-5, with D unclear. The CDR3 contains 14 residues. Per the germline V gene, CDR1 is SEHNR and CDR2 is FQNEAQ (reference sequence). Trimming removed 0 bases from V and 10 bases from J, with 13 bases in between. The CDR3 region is CASSLAGPSDPQHF. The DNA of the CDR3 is TGTGCCAGCAGCTTAGCCGGGCCCTCCGATCCCCAGCATTTT. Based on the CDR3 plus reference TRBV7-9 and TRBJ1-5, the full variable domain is DTGVSQNPRHKITKRGQNVTFRCDPISEHNRLYWYRQTLGQGPEFLTYFQNEAQLEKSRLLSDRFSAERPKGSFSTLEIQRTEQGDSAMYLCASSLAGPSDPQHFGDGTRLSIL.

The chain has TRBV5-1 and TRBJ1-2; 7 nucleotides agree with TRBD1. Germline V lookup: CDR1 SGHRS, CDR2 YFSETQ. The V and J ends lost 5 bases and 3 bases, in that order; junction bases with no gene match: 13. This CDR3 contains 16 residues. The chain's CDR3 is CASSPYRLDRDYGYTF. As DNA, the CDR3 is TGCGCCAGCAGTCCATACCGACTAGACAGGGACTATGGCTACACCTTC.

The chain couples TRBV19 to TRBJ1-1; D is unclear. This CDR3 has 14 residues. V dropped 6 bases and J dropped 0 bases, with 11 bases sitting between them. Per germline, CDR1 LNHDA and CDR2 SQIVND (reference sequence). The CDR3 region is CASSLHGMNTEAFF. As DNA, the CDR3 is TGTGCCAGTAGCCTTCATGGAATGAACACTGAAGCTTTCTTT.

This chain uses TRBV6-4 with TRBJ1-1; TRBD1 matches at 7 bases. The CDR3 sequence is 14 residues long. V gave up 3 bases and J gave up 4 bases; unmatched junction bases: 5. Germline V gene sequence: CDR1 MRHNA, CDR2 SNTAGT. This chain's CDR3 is CASSERGLGTEAFF. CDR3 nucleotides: TGTGCCAGCAGTGAGAGGGGGCTGGGCACTGAAGCTTTCTTT.